One and the same sample provided the 22 T cell receptor beta chains below, sequenced in a study of blood T cell repertoires in COVID-19. This table comes from immunoSEQ multiplex PCR, and its TCRdb copy is limited to in-frame clones, with some not included. The sample records some 350,000 clones, about 90% being singletons. The source material was PBMCs or T cells enriched from blood (not recorded which). These receptors were collected from a woman aged 25 to 39 who had recovered from COVID-19.

The chain uses TRBV29-1 and TRBJ2-7; 13 bases fit TRBD2. The CDR3 contains 15 residues. Losses at the gene ends were 6 bases for V and 7 bases for J; bases not matched to a gene: 12. Germline values: CDR1 SQVTM, CDR2 ANQGSEA. The CDR3 loop is CSVAFTSGRAREQYF. The CDR3 DNA reads as TGCAGCGTCGCGTTCACTAGCGGGAGGGCCAGGGAGCAGTACTTC.

The genes are TRBV3-1 (or the pseudogene TRBV3-2) and TRBJ1-1; D is ambiguous. Germline loops: CDR1 LGHDT, CDR2 YNNKEL (reference sequence). The CDR3 is 13 residues long. V was pared by 3 bases and J by 10 bases, with 15 bases between. CDR3 loop: CASSQEEGSRAFF. CDR3 DNA: TGTGCCAGCAGCCAGGAGGAGGGAAGTAGAGCTTTCTTT.

This chain uses TRBV9 with TRBJ1-5, with D possibly being TRBD1 (6 bases). Trimming removed 0 bases at V and 8 bases at J, with 21 bases between. This CDR3 is built from 17 residues. CDR1 and CDR2 from the germline V gene are SGDLS and YYNGEE. The CDR3 bases are TGTGCCAGCAGCGTAGGAGCCAACAGGGCTCTTGAGGAGCCCCAGCATTTT. As protein: CASSVGANRALEEPQHF.

The genes are TRBV6-5 and TRBJ1-6; 9 positions match TRBD1. The CDR3 has 14 amino acids. Germline CDR1 MNHEY, CDR2 SVGAGI. The junction had 1 base not matched to a gene; V was cut back by 2 bases and J by 8 bases. The CDR3: CASSYRDRDSPLHF. The CDR3 DNA sequence: TGTGCCAGCAGTTACCGGGACAGGGATTCACCCCTCCACTTT.

The genes are TRBV19 and TRBJ1-2; D unresolved. Germline V CDR1 and CDR2: LNHDA, SQIVND (reference sequence). The V gene lost 1 base and the J gene lost 3 bases, with 9 bases spanning the gap. The CDR3 contains 14 residues. DNA for the CDR3: TGTGCCAGTAGTATAGGAACAGATTACTATGGCTACACCTTC. Its protein product is CASSIGTDYYGYTF. The full variable domain, its missing parts supplied by reference TRBV19 and TRBJ1-2, is DGGITQSPKYLFRKEGQNVTLSCEQNLNHDAMYWYRQDPGQGLRLIYYSQIVNDFQKGDIAEGYSVSREKKESFPLTVTSAQKNPTAFYLCASSIGTDYYGYTFGSGTRLTVV.

The gene calls are TRBV12-3 or TRBV12-4 and TRBJ1-2; D is possibly TRBD1 (5 bases). CDR3 length: 12 amino acids. Between the trimmed V and J ends, which lost 5 bases and 7 bases, there was a span of 11 bases. CDR3 loop: CASSLWGVGYTF. CDR3 in DNA: TGTGCCAGCAGTCTTTGGGGGGTTGGCTACACCTTC.

The genes are TRBV3-1 (or the pseudogene TRBV3-2) and TRBJ1-2; no clear D gene. This CDR3 is built from 14 residues. Germline assignment: CDR1 LGHDT and CDR2 YNNKEL (reference sequence). Between the trimmed V and J ends, which lost 1 base and 5 bases, there was a span of 11 bases. CDR3 protein: CASSQGGSGYGYTF. DNA of the CDR3: TGTGCCAGCAGCCAAGGAGGGTCTGGGTATGGCTACACCTTC.

This sequence joins TRBV19 and TRBJ2-2; no clear D gene. This CDR3 has 11 amino acids. Per germline, CDR1 LNHDA and CDR2 SQIVND (reference sequence). V dropped 7 bases and J dropped 8 bases, with 8 bases sitting between them. The CDR3 sequence: CASTSRGELFF. The CDR3 DNA reads as TGTGCCAGTACCTCCAGGGGGGAGCTGTTTTTT.

The chain links TRBV27 to TRBJ1-2; D is perhaps TRBD1 (6 bases). Trimming pared 6 bases from V and 2 bases from J, leaving 16 bases between. The CDR3 contains 15 residues. Germline V gene lookup returns CDR1 MNHEY and CDR2 SMNVEV (reference sequence). This chain's CDR3 is CASSQGGQMNYGYTF. The CDR3 nucleotides are TGTGCCAGCAGCCAAGGGGGACAAATGAACTATGGCTACACCTTC.

This clone was recorded many times. The V gene is TRBV28, the J gene TRBJ1-2; 7 bases line up with TRBD1. V dropped 8 bases and J dropped 2; count of bases not matched to a gene: 5. Germline V lookup: CDR1 MDHEN, CDR2 SYDVKM. This CDR3 region has 13 residues. The CDR3 sequence is CASEPGQNYGYTF. The CDR3 DNA reads as TGTGCCAGCGAGCCGGGACAGAACTATGGCTACACCTTC.

This clone was seen a single time. J is TRBJ2-4 and V is TRBV7-9, with D tentatively TRBD1 (5 bases). V was cut by 1 base and J by 5 bases, with 15 bases left in between. CDR3 size: 16 residues. From germline, CDR1 is SEHNR and CDR2 FQNEAQ (reference sequence). The CDR3 reads CASSLEGMHRENIQYF. CDR3 sequence (DNA): TGTGCCAGCAGCTTAGAGGGGATGCACAGAGAAAACATTCAGTACTTC.

V usage is TRBV11-2 and J usage is TRBJ1-2; D perhaps matches TRBD1 (6 bases). The germline CDR1 and CDR2 sequences are SGHAT and FQNNGV. V was pared by 1 base and J by 7 bases, with 13 bases between. This CDR3 has 14 amino acids. The CDR3 DNA is TGTGCCAGCAGCTTAGCCGGGGGGCGCGTTGGCTACACCTTC. It specifies CASSLAGGRVGYTF. Supplemented by reference TRBV11-2 and TRBJ1-2, the full variable domain reads EAGVAQSPRYKIIEKRQSVAFWCNPISGHATLYWYQQILGQGPKLLIQFQNNGVVDDSQLPKDRFSAERLKGVDSTLKIQPAKLEDSAVYLCASSLAGGRVGYTFGSGTRLTVV.

The chain is built from TRBV12-3 or TRBV12-4 and TRBJ1-3; D remains ambiguous. The CDR3 extends over 13 amino acids. The germline V and J ends were trimmed by 5 bases and 2 bases, with 7 bases remaining between them. The CDR3 coding sequence is TGTGCCAGCAGTCTAATTACTGGAAACACCATATATTTT. Its translation is CASSLITGNTIYF.

The rearrangement uses TRBV5-5 and TRBJ1-1; no firm D call. Germline V CDR1 and CDR2: SGHKS, YYEKEE (reference sequence). V lost 3 bases and J 3 bases, leaving 12 bases between the germline ends. The CDR3 runs 14 residues. The CDR3 loop reads CASSWLAGDTEAFF. The CDR3 DNA reads as TGTGCCAGCAGCTGGTTAGCGGGCGACACTGAAGCTTTCTTT.

The chain links TRBV5-1 to TRBJ2-7, with TRBD2 matching 12 bases. Trimming took 4 bases from V and 4 from J; bases not matched to a gene: 3. The germline V gene has CDR1 SGHRS and CDR2 YFSETQ. The CDR3 is made up of 14 amino acids. The CDR3 sequence is CASSHGLAGYEQYF. The CDR3 DNA follows: TGCGCCAGCAGCCACGGACTAGCGGGATACGAGCAGTACTTC.

This clone was detected once. The chain couples TRBV14 to TRBJ2-1; D is uncertain. The CDR3 has 14 residues. Germline V CDR1 and CDR2: SGHDN, FVKESK. Between the trimmed V and J ends, which lost 1 base and 7 bases, there was a span of 11 bases. The CDR3: CASSQGRSRNEQFF. CDR3 DNA sequence: TGTGCCAGCAGCCAAGGGCGATCTAGGAATGAGCAGTTCTTC.

The chain combines TRBV7-9 with TRBJ2-5; 12 positions match TRBD2. Germline V CDR1 and CDR2: SEHNR, FQNEAQ (reference sequence). The CDR3 is made up of 16 amino acids. V was clipped by 5 bases and J by 0 bases; unmatched bases: 4. CDR3 DNA: TGTGCCAGCAGCCAGAGGACTAGCGGGGACCAAGAGACCCAGTACTTC. Encoded protein: CASSQRTSGDQETQYF.

This chain uses TRBV6-1 with TRBJ1-1, with D possibly being TRBD1 (6 bases). The CDR3 has 15 residues. With 2 bases removed from V and 1 base from J, the gap between germline ends came to 11 bases. The germline CDR1 and CDR2 sequences are MNHNS and SASEGT. DNA of the CDR3: TGTGCCAGCAGTGAACATTGGGACAAGAACACTGAAGCTTTCTTT. Translation gives CASSEHWDKNTEAFF.

The rearrangement joins TRBV18 to TRBJ2-3, with TRBD2 matching 10 bases. The CDR3 runs to 15 residues. CDR1 KGHSH and CDR2 LQKENI come from the germline V gene. Germline trimming cut 4 bases from V and 1 base from J; bases unmatched to any gene: 2. The CDR3, as DNA: TGTGCCAGCTCACTACTAGCGGGACGCACAGATACGCAGTATTTT. Translated: CASSLLAGRTDTQYF.

The J gene is TRBJ1-2, the V gene TRBV6-5, with D perhaps matching TRBD1 (5 bases). The germline V gene encodes CDR1 MNHEY and CDR2 SVGAGI. This CDR3 is built from 13 residues. V shed 6 bases and J shed 2 bases, with 10 bases lying between them. CDR3 protein: CASSPGLNYGYTF. Written as DNA, the CDR3 is TGTGCCAGCAGCCCGGGACTCAACTATGGCTACACCTTC.

V gene TRBV3-1 (or the pseudogene TRBV3-2) combines with J gene TRBJ1-4, with TRBD1 matching over 9 bases. J gave up 5 bases and V 6 bases, and 4 bases lay outside the gene matches. This CDR3 has 14 amino acids. Germline V gene sequence: CDR1 LGHDT, CDR2 YNNKEL (reference sequence). The CDR3 region is CASSPGTGNEKLFF. CDR3 sequence (DNA): TGTGCCAGCAGTCCCGGGACAGGGAATGAAAAACTGTTTTTT.

DNA for the CDR3: TGTGCCAGCAGCCCACTAGCGTCTGCCACCTACGAGCAGTACTTC. It translates to CASSPLASATYEQYF. The chain employs TRBV7-9 and TRBJ2-7, with 7 bases identical to TRBD2. Germline V CDR1 and CDR2: SEHNR, FQNEAQ (reference sequence). V lost 5 bases to trimming and J lost 2 bases; unmatched junction nucleotides: 9. The CDR3 extends over 15 amino acids.